A single sample gave rise to the 7 T cell receptor beta chains below, sequenced in a study of CD8 T cells in ankylosing spondylitis. Regarding the study as a whole: Typical of ankylosing spondylitis blood, it appeared, was a TCR beta motif of eight highly homologous variants.

No antigen is known for these receptors. A single record per CDR3 protein comes from TCRdb applying MiXCR to the 5' RACE reads. Among about 90,000 distinct CDR3 sequences listed, approximately 9.6% were seen once. The sample was blood, either unsorted or a sorted T cell fraction (not recorded which). The receptors shown here come from a male donor with ankylosing spondylitis.

Many counts were recorded for this clonotype. The rearrangement links TRBV15 to TRBJ1-2, with a tentative D call TRBD1 (6 bases). The germline CDR1 and CDR2 sequences are LNHNV and YYDKDF (reference sequence). V shed 8 bases and J shed 0 bases, with 10 bases lying between them. The CDR3 is made up of 13 amino acids. The DNA of the CDR3 is TGTGCCACCCGACAGGCCGCTAACTATGGCTACACCTTC. Encoded protein: CATRQAANYGYTF.

V gene TRBV6-1 combines with J gene TRBJ1-5; no reliable D call. Trimming took off 8 bases at V and 3 bases at J, with 11 bases between the two ends. This CDR3 is 13 amino acids long. CDR1 and CDR2 from the germline V gene are MNHNS and SASEGT. The CDR3 region has the DNA TGTGCCAGCCAGAGGGTTTACAATCAGCCCCAGCATTTT. This sequence encodes CASQRVYNQPQHF.

This clonotype was counted many times. CDR3: CASSRNTGELFF. Written as DNA, the CDR3 is TGTGCCAGCAGCAGGAACACCGGGGAGCTGTTTTTT. The chain employs TRBV7-9 and TRBJ2-2; D remains unclear. Looked up from germline, CDR1 is SEHNR and CDR2 is FQNEAQ (reference sequence). Trimming pared 5 bases from V and 1 base from J, leaving 2 bases between. There are 12 residues in the CDR3.

The chain couples TRBV3-1 to TRBJ2-5; a possible D gene is TRBD2 (6 bases). The CDR3 runs 12 residues. Germline-derived CDR1 and CDR2 are LGHDT and YNNKEL (reference sequence). The V gene lost 0 bases and the J gene lost 9 bases, with 8 bases spanning the gap. CDR3 region: CASSQEGGAQYF. The DNA of the CDR3 is TGTGCCAGCAGCCAAGAAGGCGGGGCCCAGTACTTC.

This clonotype was found many times. The genes are TRBV29-1 and TRBJ1-1; 9 bases are shared with TRBD1. This CDR3 comprises 12 residues. The V gene end was trimmed by 6 bases and the J gene end by 5 bases; junction bases not matched to a gene: 4. Looked up from germline, CDR1 is SQVTM and CDR2 is ANQGSEA. The CDR3 spells CSVRQGETEAFF. In nucleotides, the CDR3 is TGCAGCGTGCGACAGGGGGAGACTGAAGCTTTCTTT.

In its sample, this clonotype was seen many times. The chain is built from TRBV11-2 and TRBJ2-1, with 14 bases that match TRBD2. Germline V lookup: CDR1 SGHAT, CDR2 FQNNGV. The CDR3 is made up of 16 amino acids. The ends lost 0 bases at V and 9 bases at J; junction bases unmatched: 4. The CDR3 sequence is CASSLEGLAGVIEQFF. CDR3 sequence (DNA): TGTGCCAGCAGCTTAGAGGGACTAGCGGGAGTGATTGAGCAGTTCTTC. The entire variable domain, with the rest obtained from reference TRBV11-2 and TRBJ2-1, is as follows: EAGVAQSPRYKIIEKRQSVAFWCNPISGHATLYWYQQILGQGPKLLIQFQNNGVVDDSQLPKDRFSAERLKGVDSTLKIQPAKLEDSAVYLCASSLEGLAGVIEQFFGPGTRLTVL.

This clonotype was detected ten times or more. This chain joins TRBV4-1 and TRBJ1-5, with no clear D. CDR3 length: 15 amino acids. The germline gives CDR1 MGHRA, CDR2 YSYEKL. V lost 3 bases and J lost 6, with 15 bases in between. The CDR3 DNA sequence: TGCGCCAGCAGCCAGCTTGCGACGAGCGGTCAGCCCCAGCATTTT. Its protein product is CASSQLATSGQPQHF.